Below, one TCR beta chain is given with its context. Time point here: blood at routine non-recurrence follow-up after resection. TCRs were sequenced from unsorted whole RNA of tumor, nontumor lung or PBMC. This entry comes from a study of spatial heterogeneity in lung cancer. Individual TCR cDNA molecules each bore their own unique molecular identifier. TCRdb analysed the 5' RACE reads with MiXCR anew, one entry per CDR3 protein. The data show approximately 100,000 distinct CDR3 sequences, with approximately 19% seen just once and just over 20% held by the top ten. In germline, CDR1 is GTSNPN, CDR2 SVGIG (reference sequence). The CDR3 contains 12 residues. Trimming cost V 5 bases and J 0 bases, with 7 bases left between them.

This sequence joins TRBV30 and TRBJ2-5; D is unresolved. The sample in question was PBMCs, obtained at follow-up. The clonotype was recovered from a male donor with early-stage non-small cell lung cancer. The CDR3 loop is CAWGGYQETQYF. The CDR3 DNA sequence: TGTGCCTGGGGTGGGTACCAAGAGACCCAGTACTTC.